Listed below are T cell receptor beta chains from one sample, sequenced in a study of CD8 T cells in Susac syndrome. TCRdb recomputed calls from the immunoSEQ multiplex PCR reads with MiXCR, one row per CDR3 protein. The sample comprises 130,000 to 150,000 distinct CDR3 sequences, roughly 95% of which are singletons, and 0.075% to 0.1% rests with the top ten. What was sequenced was CD4+ T cells from PBMCs. The receptors originated from a human donor in good health. Both conserved end residues are part of each CDR3. The D gene is left open where the match is weak. Only part of the rows carry a size: once, few, many, or a class if the clone is expanded.

size: .
D: TRBD2
V: TRBV20-1
J: TRBJ2-1
DNA: TGCAGTGCAATAACTAGCGGGAGGATCGATGAGCAGTTCTTC
CDR3: CSAITSGRIDEQFF

size: .
D: TRBD2
V: TRBV3-1
J: TRBJ2-7
DNA: TGTGCCAGCAGCCCTCTAGCGGGAGGGAGTTACGAGCAGTACTTC
CDR3: CASSPLAGGSYEQYF

size: .
D: .
V: TRBV7-2
J: TRBJ1-2
DNA: TGTGCCAGCAGCGAAATAATTAACTATGGCTACACCTTC
CDR3: CASSEIINYGYTF

size: once
D: TRBD2
V: TRBV19
J: TRBJ2-3
DNA: TGTGCCAGTAGTCTCGGACTAGTCCCAGATACGCAGTATTTT
CDR3: CASSLGLVPDTQYF

size: .
D: .
V: TRBV20-1
J: TRBJ2-3
DNA: TGCAGTGCTAGGGGGGTATTTCGAGGCACAGATACGCAGTATTTT
CDR3: CSARGVFRGTDTQYF

size: .
D: .
V: TRBV14
J: TRBJ2-2
DNA: TGTGCCAGCAGCCAAGTTAATGGGGTCACCGGGGAGCTGTTTTTT
CDR3: CASSQVNGVTGELFF

size: .
D: TRBD1
V: TRBV10-3
J: TRBJ1-1
DNA: TGTGCCATCAGGACAGGGCTTGAAGCTTTCTTT
CDR3: CAIRTGLEAFF

size: .
D: TRBD2
V: TRBV5-1
J: TRBJ2-1
DNA: TGCGCCAGCAGCTTGGCGGCAGCGGGGGGGGTTAGTAGTGAGCAGTTCTTC
CDR3: CASSLAAAGGVSSEQFF

size: .
D: .
V: TRBV19
J: TRBJ1-4
DNA: TGTGCCAGTAGTATTACAACTAATGAAAAACTGTTTTTT
CDR3: CASSITTNEKLFF

size: once
D: TRBD2
V: TRBV19
J: TRBJ2-5
DNA: TGTGCCAGTAGTTCGACTAGCGGGAGGGAAGAGACCCAGTACTTC
CDR3: CASSSTSGREETQYF

size: .
D: TRBD2
V: TRBV7-8
J: TRBJ2-7
DNA: TGTGCCAGCAGTCCCAAAGCGGGAGGGCCTTCCTACGAGCAGTACTTC
CDR3: CASSPKAGGPSYEQYF

size: .
D: .
V: TRBV20-1
J: TRBJ2-7
DNA: TGCAGTGTTAGGAACTTAGGGGACATCCGGGGCGAGCAGTACTTC
CDR3: CSVRNLGDIRGEQYF

size: .
D: .
V: TRBV2
J: TRBJ2-1
DNA: TGTGCCAGCAGTTCCTCGACCGCGCAGTTCTTC
CDR3: CASSSSTAQFF

size: .
D: .
V: TRBV27
J: TRBJ2-4
DNA: TGTGCCAAGCTAGGGGTCGCCAAAAACATTCAGTACTTC
CDR3: CAKLGVAKNIQYF

size: .
D: .
V: TRBV2
J: TRBJ2-1
DNA: TGTGCCAGCAGTCTGCCCAGGGGAGGTGAGCAGTTCTTC
CDR3: CASSLPRGGEQFF

size: .
D: .
V: TRBV20-1
J: TRBJ1-2
DNA: TGCAGTGCTAGAGATTCTAGTAACTATGGCTACACCTTC
CDR3: CSARDSSNYGYTF

size: once
D: TRBD1
V: TRBV12-3/TRBV12-4
J: TRBJ1-1
DNA: TGTGCCAGCAGCCCTGGGACAGGGGGACCCATGAACACTGAAGCTTTCTTT
CDR3: CASSPGTGGPMNTEAFF

size: .
D: .
V: TRBV15
J: TRBJ1-1
DNA: TGTGCCACCAGCAGAGATGTCGATTCGAACACTGAAGCTTTCTTT
CDR3: CATSRDVDSNTEAFF

size: .
D: TRBD1
V: TRBV20-1
J: TRBJ1-1
DNA: TGCAGTGCTAGCGGACAGGTGCGGTCGAACACTGAAGCTTTCTTT
CDR3: CSASGQVRSNTEAFF

size: .
D: .
V: TRBV20-1
J: TRBJ2-2
DNA: TGCAGTGCTAGTGGCTTTGACACCGGGGAGCTGTTTTTT
CDR3: CSASGFDTGELFF

size: .
D: .
V: TRBV21-1
J: TRBJ2-4
DNA: TGTGCCAGCAGCAAAGGTGACTACAAAAACATTCAGTACTTC
CDR3: CASSKGDYKNIQYF

size: .
D: .
V: TRBV18
J: TRBJ1-5
DNA: TGTGCCAGCTCAGGGGGGATCAATCAGCCCCAGCATTTT
CDR3: CASSGGINQPQHF

size: .
D: TRBD2
V: TRBV28
J: TRBJ2-3
DNA: TGTGCCAGCAGTCAGGCTAGCGGAAGAGTCACAGATACGCAGTATTTT
CDR3: CASSQASGRVTDTQYF

size: .
D: .
V: TRBV15
J: TRBJ1-5
DNA: TGTGCCACCAGCAGCCGGGAGCTCCAGCATTTT
CDR3: CATSSRELQHF

size: .
D: TRBD2
V: TRBV5-4
J: TRBJ2-1
DNA: TGTGCCAGCAGCTCTCGGACTAGCTCCTACAATGAGCAGTTCTTC
CDR3: CASSSRTSSYNEQFF

size: .
D: .
V: TRBV5-4
J: TRBJ2-1
DNA: TGTGCCAGCAGCTTGTGGGGCAATGAGCAGTTCTTC
CDR3: CASSLWGNEQFF

size: .
D: .
V: TRBV7-6
J: TRBJ2-1
DNA: TGTGCCAGCAGCCGAGCGGACAATGAGCAGTTCTTC
CDR3: CASSRADNEQFF

size: .
D: TRBD1
V: TRBV18
J: TRBJ2-2
DNA: TGTGCCAGCTCACCAGTGGACAGGGGCACCGGGGAGCTGTTTTTT
CDR3: CASSPVDRGTGELFF

size: .
D: .
V: TRBV30
J: TRBJ2-3
DNA: TGTGCCTGGAGTGTATGGGGGCTAGCGAAAGGTCATACGCAGTATTTT
CDR3: CAWSVWGLAKGHTQYF

size: .
D: .
V: TRBV27
J: TRBJ1-2
DNA: TGTGCCAGCAGTCCTTGGGGATCGCAAAAACGAATAACCGGCTACACCTTC
CDR3: CASSPWGSQKRITGYTF

size: .
D: .
V: TRBV6-2/TRBV6-3
J: TRBJ2-2
DNA: TGTGCCAGCAGTTTCGCGAGGACACTTAACACCGGGGAGCTGTTTTTT
CDR3: CASSFARTLNTGELFF

size: .
D: .
V: TRBV5-1
J: TRBJ2-7
DNA: TGCGCCAGCAGCTTGGACAGGGCATACTACGAGCAGTACTTC
CDR3: CASSLDRAYYEQYF

size: .
D: .
V: TRBV11-2
J: TRBJ1-1
DNA: TGTGCCAGCAGCATCCCGAACACTGAAGCTTTCTTT
CDR3: CASSIPNTEAFF

size: .
D: TRBD1
V: TRBV5-4
J: TRBJ2-1
DNA: TGTGCCAGCAGCCGAGGGGGGACAGGGCGCTCCTACAATGAGCAGTTCTTC
CDR3: CASSRGGTGRSYNEQFF

size: .
D: .
V: TRBV30
J: TRBJ2-3
DNA: TGTGCCTGGAGTGAGGGTCGGTCGGCAGATACGCAGTATTTT
CDR3: CAWSEGRSADTQYF

size: .
D: .
V: TRBV12-3/TRBV12-4
J: TRBJ1-3
DNA: TGTGCCAGCAGTTTCGGGACACCCTCTGGAAACACCATATATTTT
CDR3: CASSFGTPSGNTIYF

size: once
D: TRBD1
V: TRBV2
J: TRBJ1-5
DNA: TGTGCCAGCACAAGGGACAGGGGAAATCAGCCCCAGCATTTT
CDR3: CASTRDRGNQPQHF

size: .
D: .
V: TRBV2
J: TRBJ2-3
DNA: TGTGCCAGCAGTGAATTGACGTCCACAGATACGCAGTATTTT
CDR3: CASSELTSTDTQYF

size: .
D: .
V: TRBV28
J: TRBJ2-3
DNA: TGTGCCAGCAGGGGGGGGGCCTATCGTCAGTATTTT
CDR3: CASRGGAYRQYF

size: once
D: .
V: TRBV4-1
J: TRBJ1-1
DNA: TGCGCCAGCAGCCTTAACCAATTCACTGAAGCTTTCTTT
CDR3: CASSLNQFTEAFF

size: .
D: TRBD2
V: TRBV15
J: TRBJ2-5
DNA: TGTGCCACCAGCAGAGCAGGACTAGCGGGAGGCCAGGAGACCCAGTACTTC
CDR3: CATSRAGLAGGQETQYF

size: .
D: .
V: TRBV28
J: TRBJ2-7
DNA: TGTGCCAGCCGCTCGTTAGGAAATCGGCCCGAGCAGTACTTC
CDR3: CASRSLGNRPEQYF

size: .
D: .
V: TRBV7-9
J: TRBJ1-1
DNA: TGTGCCCCCAAAGAAGAGTTCGGCACTGAAGCTTTCTTT
CDR3: CAPKEEFGTEAFF

size: .
D: .
V: TRBV20-1
J: TRBJ2-1
DNA: TGCAGTGCTAGAGATGATGACAATGAGCAGTTCTTC
CDR3: CSARDDDNEQFF

size: .
D: TRBD1
V: TRBV7-9
J: TRBJ2-7
DNA: TGTGCCAGCAGCCCCCCCGGGACAGGGGTCCCTAGGGAGCAGTACTTC
CDR3: CASSPPGTGVPREQYF

size: .
D: .
V: TRBV20-1
J: TRBJ1-1
DNA: TGCAGTGCTAGTATTGGCAGGGACACTGAAGCTTTCTTT
CDR3: CSASIGRDTEAFF

size: .
D: TRBD1
V: TRBV20-1
J: TRBJ2-7
DNA: TGCAGTGCTCTCCTCCCAGGGGGCGCGGCGGGTGAGCAGTACTTC
CDR3: CSALLPGGAAGEQYF

size: .
D: TRBD2
V: TRBV7-2
J: TRBJ2-7
DNA: TGTGCCAGCAGCTTAGCGGGAGGGGCAGGGATGCGGACTACGGTCTACGAGCAGTACTTC
CDR3: CASSLAGGAGMRTTVYEQYF

size: .
D: TRBD2
V: TRBV20-1
J: TRBJ2-1
DNA: TGCAGTGCTAGAGCTCAGCGGGAGGGAACCTACAATGAGCAGTTCTTC
CDR3: CSARAQREGTYNEQFF

size: .
D: .
V: TRBV5-4
J: TRBJ2-1
DNA: TGTGCCAGCAGCTTGGCCCCTGGAAGCGGTGGCTCCTACAATGAGCAGTTCTTC
CDR3: CASSLAPGSGGSYNEQFF